Each of the 30 T cell receptor beta chains below was sequenced from the same sample in a study of T cells after yellow fever vaccination. TCRdb re-called the 5' RACE reads through MiXCR, storing one row per CDR3 protein. The sample contains a few hundred thousand distinct CDR3 sequences, around a tenth of which appear only once. Source: PBMCs, taken on the day of the first yellow fever vaccination. All receptors derive from a man aged 18-30 years who received the YFV17D yellow fever vaccine.

A remark on this clonotype: This clone may be a read error of a much larger clone one base away. The V gene is TRBV7-9, the J gene TRBJ2-5; no clear D gene. The V gene's germline CDR1 is SEHNR and CDR2 FQNEAQ (reference sequence). Trimming removed 5 bases from V and 5 bases from J, with 6 bases in between. There are 11 residues in the CDR3. CDR3 in amino acids: CASSHRETQYF. The CDR3 region has the DNA TGTGCCAGCAGCCACCGGGAGACCCAGTACTTC.

This clonotype appeared many times. This chain links TRBV15 with TRBJ2-1, with a possible D match to TRBD2 (6 bases). This CDR3 comprises 16 residues. V lost 5 bases and J lost 2, with 16 bases in between. Germline lookup yields CDR1 LNHNV and CDR2 YYDKDF (reference sequence). CDR3 in amino acids: CATSAHGGDPYNEQFF. The CDR3 nucleotides are TGTGCCACCAGCGCCCACGGGGGTGATCCCTACAATGAGCAGTTCTTC.

The chain is built from TRBV20-1 and TRBJ2-4; the D gene is possibly TRBD1 (5 bases). Germline V gene lookup returns CDR1 DFQATT and CDR2 SNEGSKA (reference sequence). This CDR3 has 14 amino acids. V dropped 0 bases and J dropped 6 bases, with 12 bases sitting between them. The CDR3 DNA follows: TGCAGTGCTAGAGACTCCAGGGCTGCAAACATTCAGTACTTC. It yields the protein CSARDSRAANIQYF.

This clonotype was seen ten or more times. In DNA, the CDR3 is TGTGCCAGCAGCTCAGAGGGGGGTAACGAGCAGTACGTC. Its translation is CASSSEGGNEQYV. The chain carries TRBV7-9 and TRBJ2-7; D possibly matches TRBD1 or TRBD2 (6 bases each). The CDR3 runs to 13 residues. CDR1 SEHNR and CDR2 FQNEAQ come from the germline V gene (reference sequence). The V gene lost 4 bases and the J gene lost 5 bases, with 12 bases spanning the gap.

There are many counts of this clonotype. This sequence joins TRBV20-1 and TRBJ2-5; D is perhaps TRBD1 (6 bases). The CDR3 extends over 13 amino acids. V was clipped by 5 bases and J by 3 bases, with 13 bases between them. The germline CDR1 and CDR2 sequences are DFQATT and SNEGSKA (reference sequence). Here the CDR3 DNA reads TGCAGTGCTTTCCACAGGGCTGAAGAGACCCAGTACTTC. This translates into CSAFHRAEETQYF.

The chain recombines TRBV12-3 or TRBV12-4 with TRBJ1-4, with 7 bases identical to TRBD1. The J segment lost 1 base and the V segment lost 5 bases, leaving 7 bases of the junction unmatched. The CDR3 covers 16 residues. The CDR3 is CASSVGQLVTNEKLFF. Written as DNA, the CDR3 is TGTGCCAGCAGTGTGGGACAGCTCGTAACTAATGAAAAACTGTTTTTT.

J is TRBJ2-7 and V is TRBV20-1; D is possibly TRBD1 (6 bases). CDR1 and CDR2 from the germline V gene are DFQATT and SNEGSKA (reference sequence). Trimming left V 0 bases short and J 4 bases short, with 22 bases between. The CDR3 covers 17 residues. CDR3 region: CSARDTNLGWGRYEQYF. The CDR3 DNA is TGCAGTGCTAGAGATACGAACTTAGGTTGGGGGCGATACGAGCAGTACTTC.

Comment on this clonotype: Relative to the germline gene, one junction end is altered; a read error may explain this. The chain combines TRBV2 with TRBJ1-5; D ambiguous. The CDR3 runs to 10 residues. Looked up from germline, CDR1 is SNHLY and CDR2 is FYNNEI. The CDR3, as DNA: TGCGGGTACGGCAATCAGCCCCAGCATTTT. This gives the protein CGYGNQPQHF.

The rearrangement uses TRBV20-1 and TRBJ2-1; D gene uncertain. The germline V gene encodes CDR1 DFQATT and CDR2 SNEGSKA (reference sequence). CDR3 length: 13 residues. Trimming removed 3 bases at V and 0 bases at J, with 6 bases between. The CDR3 loop is CSASQPSYNEQFF. In DNA form, the CDR3 reads TGCAGTGCTAGTCAGCCCTCCTACAATGAGCAGTTCTTC.

V and J are TRBV7-2 and TRBJ1-1; no definite D call. V shed 2 bases and J shed 6 bases, with 13 bases lying between them. Germline loops: CDR1 SGHTA, CDR2 FQGNSA. CDR3 length equals 14 residues. The CDR3 here is CASSLRARGSEAFF. The CDR3 DNA follows: TGTGCCAGCAGCTTAAGGGCCCGCGGCTCTGAAGCTTTCTTT. Together with reference TRBV7-2 and TRBJ1-1, the CDR3 gives the full variable domain: GAGVSQSPSNKVTEKGKDVELRCDPISGHTALYWYRQSLGQGLEFLIYFQGNSAPDKSGLPSDRFSAERTGGSVSTLTIQRTQQEDSAVYLCASSLRARGSEAFFGQGTRLTVV.

The chain has TRBV10-2 and TRBJ2-7; 12 positions agree with TRBD2. The CDR3 is made up of 15 amino acids. Per the germline V gene, CDR1 is WSHSY and CDR2 is SAAADI. The V gene end was trimmed by 8 bases and the J gene end by 4 bases; junction bases not matched to a gene: 9. CDR3 nucleotide sequence: TGCGCCAGCTCTAGCGGGGGGGCTAGTAAGTACGAGCAGTACTTC. Its protein is CASSSGGASKYEQYF.

This clonotype was detected many times. The V call is TRBV24-1, the J call TRBJ2-3, with D tentatively TRBD2 (6 bases). Germline loops: CDR1 KGHDR, CDR2 SFDVKD. The V and J ends lost 3 bases and 0 bases respectively, with 12 bases between them. This CDR3 contains 16 residues. The CDR3 is CATSDVSGTSTDTQYF. The CDR3 DNA reads TGTGCCACCAGTGATGTATCCGGGACTAGCACAGATACGCAGTATTTT.

This clonotype has a handful of counts. CDR3 loop: CASSFRWGDTIYF. The CDR3 DNA is TGTGCCAGCAGTTTCCGTTGGGGGGACACCATATATTTT. The chain recombines TRBV6-5 with TRBJ1-3; maybe TRBD1 (5 bases). This CDR3 contains 13 residues. CDR1 and CDR2 (germline): MNHEY, SVGAGI. V lost 4 bases and J lost 8, with 12 bases in between.

The chain is built from TRBV28 and TRBJ1-1, with unresolved D. The V and J ends lost 7 bases and 6 bases respectively, with 15 bases between them. The CDR3 is made up of 13 amino acids. Germline-derived CDR1 and CDR2 are MDHEN and SYDVKM. CDR3 region: CASKPTTRAEAFF. CDR3 DNA sequence: TGTGCCAGCAAGCCAACCACGCGGGCTGAAGCTTTCTTT.

This clonotype was seen a handful of times. The CDR3 sequence is CAISEWGVGEATTDTQYF. The CDR3 bases are TGTGCCATCAGTGAGTGGGGCGTGGGGGAAGCAACCACAGATACGCAGTATTTT. The gene calls are TRBV10-3 and TRBJ2-3; either TRBD1 or TRBD2 may supply D (5 bases each). CDR1 is ENHRY, CDR2 SYGVKD, per germline. The CDR3 consists of 18 residues. Trimming left V 1 base short and J 2 bases short, with 19 bases between.

The chain uses TRBV24-1 and TRBJ2-5; unclear D gene. Germline V gene data show CDR1 as KGHDR and CDR2 as SFDVKD. V lost 2 bases, J lost 2 bases, and 8 bases lay in between. This CDR3 is built from 14 residues. CDR3 DNA sequence: TGTGCCACCAGTGATTCGGGTAGACAAGAGACCCAGTACTTC. Amino acid sequence: CATSDSGRQETQYF.

This clonotype has only a few counts. The chain joins TRBV6-2 or TRBV6-3 to TRBJ2-7; 10 bases fit TRBD1. The trim removed 2 bases at V and 12 bases at J, leaving 1 base unmatched. Germline V gene data show CDR1 as MNHEY and CDR2 as SVGEGT. The length of the CDR3 is 11 residues. CDR3 loop: CASSYGTGVYF. CDR3 nucleotide sequence: TGTGCCAGCAGTTACGGGACAGGGGTGTACTTC.

The rearrangement joins TRBV25-1 to TRBJ2-5; TRBD1 matches 12 bases. The V segment lost 4 bases and the J segment 0 bases; nucleotides outside the gene matches: 9. The CDR3 consists of 18 residues. Germline loops: CDR1 MGHDK, CDR2 SYGVNS. This CDR3 reads CASSARDRGLSDQETQYF. CDR3 in DNA: TGTGCCAGCAGTGCCCGGGACAGGGGGCTCTCTGACCAAGAGACCCAGTACTTC.

This clonotype was seen only a few times. The chain links TRBV23-1 to TRBJ2-7; 7 nucleotides align to TRBD2. TRBV23-1 is designated an ORF whose function remains uncertain. V shed 0 bases, J shed 6 bases, and the junction held 2 bases outside the gene matches. The CDR3 totals 13 residues. In DNA, the CDR3 is TGCGCCAGCAGTCAATCTTGGGAGGGCGAGCAGTACGTC. It translates to CASSQSWEGEQYV.

This clonotype was seen many times. V usage is TRBV6-2 or TRBV6-3 and J usage is TRBJ2-1; 10 nucleotides match TRBD2. The CDR3 runs 16 residues. Per germline, CDR1 MNHEY and CDR2 SVGEGT. J gave up 3 bases and V 6 bases, and 8 bases lay outside the gene matches. The DNA for the CDR3 is TGTGCCAGCAGCCAAATTAGCGGGGGGCTCTACAATGAGCAGTTCTTC. Translated: CASSQISGGLYNEQFF.

The chain joins TRBV3-1 to TRBJ2-6; no definite D call. The CDR3 runs 16 residues. Trimming removed 1 base at V and 0 bases at J, with 7 bases between. The germline V gene has CDR1 LGHDT and CDR2 YNNKEL (reference sequence). The chain's CDR3 is CASSQALISGANVLTF. CDR3 nucleotide sequence: TGTGCCAGCAGCCAAGCCCTAATCTCTGGGGCCAACGTCCTGACTTTC.

This clonotype was counted ten times or more. The CDR3 sequence: CASSLIQGAGTEAFF. CDR3 bases: TGCGCCAGCAGCCTGATACAGGGGGCCGGCACTGAAGCTTTCTTT. The rearrangement links TRBV5-1 to TRBJ1-1; TRBD1 matches at 9 bases. Germline-derived CDR1 and CDR2 are SGHRS and YFSETQ. J gave up 4 bases and V 4 bases, and 8 bases lay outside the gene matches. The CDR3 covers 15 residues.

The CDR3 protein is CAISVVAAEETQYF. The CDR3 DNA reads as TGTGCCATCAGTGTCGTAGCGGCGGAGGAGACCCAGTACTTC. V and J are TRBV10-3 and TRBJ2-5; TRBD2 might be the D (6 bases). The CDR3 sequence is 14 residues long. Germline CDR1 is ENHRY and CDR2 is SYGVKD. V was trimmed by 4 bases and J by 5 bases, leaving 14 bases between them.

The J gene is TRBJ1-1, the V gene TRBV20-1; D unresolved. The V and J ends lost 0 bases and 4 bases respectively, with 15 bases between them. Germline assignment: CDR1 DFQATT and CDR2 SNEGSKA (reference sequence). The CDR3 covers 15 residues. CDR3 nucleotides: TGCAGTGCTAGAGATATCGAGAGTTTGGTCACTGAAGCTTTCTTT. It translates to CSARDIESLVTEAFF.

This clonotype was counted a few times. The CDR3 DNA is TGTGCCAGCAGCTTAGAAGGCAGGGGGCAGCCAGATACGCAGTATTTT. Translated: CASSLEGRGQPDTQYF. V gene TRBV7-9 combines with J gene TRBJ2-3, with 8 positions matching TRBD1. The CDR3 has 16 amino acids. V was clipped by 1 base and J by 4 bases; unmatched bases: 7. In germline, CDR1 is SEHNR, CDR2 FQNEAQ (reference sequence).

The CDR3 reads CSATPYSGTTTGELFF. In DNA, the CDR3 is TGCAGTGCTACCCCATATTCCGGGACGACCACCGGGGAGCTGTTTTTT. The chain combines TRBV20-1 with TRBJ2-2; the D gene could be TRBD1 or TRBD2 (5 bases each). V lost 4 bases and J lost 4, with 19 bases in between. CDR3 length equals 16 residues. Per germline, CDR1 DFQATT and CDR2 SNEGSKA (reference sequence).

This clonotype was observed a handful of times. The chain has TRBV5-1 and TRBJ2-7; no definite D call. V gave up 0 bases and J gave up 3 bases, with 10 bases separating them. CDR3 length: 14 amino acids. The germline V gene has CDR1 SGHRS and CDR2 YFSETQ. The CDR3 DNA follows: TGCGCCAGCAGCTTGGAGCCCGCCGACTACGAGCAGTACGTC. It is translated as CASSLEPADYEQYV.

J is TRBJ2-1 and V is TRBV15; D gene unclear. The CDR3 totals 11 residues. The V gene's germline CDR1 is LNHNV and CDR2 YYDKDF (reference sequence). The CDR3: CALGSDNEQFF. CDR3 coding DNA: TGTGCACTCGGGTCGGACAATGAGCAGTTCTTC.

The CDR3 spells CASSQGGASYNEQFF. The CDR3 DNA is TGCGCCAGCAGCCAAGGGGGGGCCTCCTACAATGAGCAGTTCTTC. The chain carries TRBV4-3 and TRBJ2-1, with D perhaps matching TRBD1 or TRBD2 (6 bases each). Germline loops: CDR1 LGHNA, CDR2 YSLEER. There are 15 residues in the CDR3. Trimming stripped 1 base from V and 0 bases from J, with 7 bases between.

This clonotype was seen a few times. The rearrangement uses TRBV7-8 and TRBJ2-5; D is perhaps TRBD2 (5 bases). This CDR3 region has 14 residues. Germline V gene lookup returns CDR1 SGHVS and CDR2 FQNEAQ. V was clipped by 7 bases and J by 5 bases, with 17 bases between them. The CDR3 DNA sequence: TGTGCCAGCACCCTGAGGGCGAGAGGGGAGACCCAGTACTTC. It encodes CASTLRARGETQYF.